These T cell receptor beta chains were read from a single sample in a study of T cells after yellow fever vaccination. TCRdb processed the 5' RACE reads anew with MiXCR; each CDR3 protein has one entry. The sample yields under 550,000 distinct CDR3 sequences, 20% to 25% seen once. The starting material was PBMCs, obtained about 21 days after the first yellow fever vaccination. Receptors originate from a man aged 18 to 29 who received the YFV17D yellow fever vaccine. Both conserved end residues are part of each CDR3. D genes are given only for firm matches. Size values are once, few and many counts, or a class for expanded clones, and some rows have none.

DNA: TGTGCCATCAGGGAGGGTTTTGGCAATCAGCCCCAGCATTTT; CDR3: CAIREGFGNQPQHF; D: NA; V: TRBV6-1; J: TRBJ1-5; size: NA
DNA: TGTGCCAGCAGTTATACCCTCGCGGCCTATGGCTACACCTTC; CDR3: CASSYTLAAYGYTF; D: NA; V: TRBV6-5; J: TRBJ1-2; size: NA
DNA: TGTGCCAGCAGCTTACGGGCCCCCCCCACAGATACGCAGTATTTT; CDR3: CASSLRAPPTDTQYF; D: NA; V: TRBV7-3; J: TRBJ2-3; size: few
DNA: TGTGCCAGCAGCGTAGCTCTGGACGGAGTTGAGACCCAGTACTTC; CDR3: CASSVALDGVETQYF; D: NA; V: TRBV9; J: TRBJ2-5; size: NA
DNA: TGTGCCAGCCACGCCGGGACAGGGGAGATCGAGACCCAGTACTTC; CDR3: CASHAGTGEIETQYF; D: TRBD1; V: TRBV5-4; J: TRBJ2-5; size: few
DNA: TGTGCCGCCGGAGGGGACTTCCCCGGAAACACCATATATTTT; CDR3: CAAGGDFPGNTIYF; D: NA; V: TRBV2; J: TRBJ1-3; size: NA
DNA: TGTGCCACCAGTGATTTTACAGAAGAGACCCAGTACTTC; CDR3: CATSDFTEETQYF; D: NA; V: TRBV24-1; J: TRBJ2-5; size: few
DNA: TGCGCCAGCAGCCATTCTTACGGGACAGGAACCTACGAGCAGTACTTC; CDR3: CASSHSYGTGTYEQYF; D: TRBD1; V: TRBV4-1; J: TRBJ2-7; size: NA
DNA: TGTGCCAGCAGCTTTGGGTTGTCCGGGAAGGAAAAACTGTTTTTT; CDR3: CASSFGLSGKEKLFF; D: NA; V: TRBV7-8; J: TRBJ1-4; size: NA
DNA: TGTGCCATTTCCTCTTGGGGCGTTGGAAACACCATATATTTT; CDR3: CAISSWGVGNTIYF; D: NA; V: TRBV10-3; J: TRBJ1-3; size: few
DNA: TGCAGCGCTTTAGCGGGGGCCCGTTCAAAAGAGACCCAGTACTTC; CDR3: CSALAGARSKETQYF; D: TRBD2; V: TRBV29-1; J: TRBJ2-5; size: few
DNA: TGCGCCAGCAGCTTAAGACCTACGAGGACCGGGGAGCTGTTTTTT; CDR3: CASSLRPTRTGELFF; D: NA; V: TRBV5-1; J: TRBJ2-2; size: few
DNA: TGTGCCAGCAGTTTGGGGACTTACACCACCGATACGCAGTATTTT; CDR3: CASSLGTYTTDTQYF; D: NA; V: TRBV12-3/TRBV12-4; J: TRBJ2-3; size: many
DNA: TGTGCCAGCAGCTTGGGGGCAGGCTCGAACACCGGGGAGCTGTTTTTT; CDR3: CASSLGAGSNTGELFF; D: NA; V: TRBV5-4; J: TRBJ2-2; size: NA
DNA: TGTGCCACCAGTGCGGGAGGGGGGGACGAGACCCAGTACTTC; CDR3: CATSAGGGDETQYF; D: TRBD2; V: TRBV24-1; J: TRBJ2-5; size: NA
DNA: TGCGCCAGCAGCCAAGATGTAGGGAGGGCGACTAATGAAAAACTGTTTTTT; CDR3: CASSQDVGRATNEKLFF; D: NA; V: TRBV4-1; J: TRBJ1-4; size: NA
DNA: TGTGCCAGCAGCCAAGCAGGGGGGGCTTTTGCCCATGAGCAGTTCTTC; CDR3: CASSQAGGAFAHEQFF; D: NA; V: TRBV3-1; J: TRBJ2-1; size: NA
DNA: TGCGCCAGCAGCGAACGGGGGCTGGAGACCCAGTACTTC; CDR3: CASSERGLETQYF; D: NA; V: TRBV5-1; J: TRBJ2-5; size: few
DNA: TGTGCCACCAGAACCCCTGCGGGAACTGAAGCTTTCTTT; CDR3: CATRTPAGTEAFF; D: NA; V: TRBV24-1; J: TRBJ1-1; size: many
DNA: TGTGCCAGCAGCTTAGAGGATTGGGAGGACTCTAAGTTCTTC; CDR3: CASSLEDWEDSKFF; D: NA; V: TRBV7-2; J: TRBJ2-1; size: many
DNA: TGTGCCAGCAGGAGGGACAGCCGCTCCTACAATGAGCAGTTCTTC; CDR3: CASRRDSRSYNEQFF; D: TRBD1; V: TRBV28; J: TRBJ2-1; size: NA
DNA: TGTGCCAGCAGTTTAGGGACAGGGAAGAATTATTTCTTC; CDR3: CASSLGTGKNYFF; D: TRBD1; V: TRBV12-3/TRBV12-4; J: TRBJ2-1; size: few
DNA: TGTGCCAGCATTGCGGGGGGTTTTGATGAAAAACTGTTTTTT; CDR3: CASIAGGFDEKLFF; D: NA; V: TRBV2; J: TRBJ1-4; size: NA
DNA: TGTGCCAGCAGCTCAATCGTGGGGCAAGAGACCCAGTACTTC; CDR3: CASSSIVGQETQYF; D: NA; V: TRBV11-2; J: TRBJ2-5; size: few
DNA: TGCGCCAGCAGCCAAGAGCTTAGCGCCTCCTACGAGCAGTACTTC; CDR3: CASSQELSASYEQYF; D: NA; V: TRBV4-1; J: TRBJ2-7; size: few
DNA: TGTGCCAGCAGTTACGGAGATAACGAGCAGTACTTC; CDR3: CASSYGDNEQYF; D: NA; V: TRBV6-6; J: TRBJ2-7; size: NA